Here is one T cell receptor (beta chain) with its context. Its antigen is currently unknown. The record originates from a study of T cell responses to AZD1222 COVID-19 vaccine. Study-level findings and limits: Donors were chiefly white British, with a greater number of females, and clonal diversity was perhaps underestimated. Elevations in Spike-specific TCR breadth and depth followed administration of two AZD1222 doses.

Germline V gene lookup returns CDR1 SGHTA and CDR2 FQGNSA. This CDR3 comprises 16 residues. V lost 5 bases, J lost 5 bases, and 13 bases stayed unmatched. The method was immunoSEQ multiplex PCR; TCRdb's version includes in-frame clones alone and lacks a portion of them. The table records 120,000 or so clones, about 82% of them present only once. This chain links TRBV7-2 with TRBJ1-2; 8 bases are a match to TRBD1. The clonotype was recovered from an adult who received the AZD1222 COVID-19 vaccine. The sequencing here drew on peripheral blood, taken 28 days after the second AZD1222 dose. The CDR3: CASSPSHGQGGYGYTF. In DNA form, the CDR3 reads TGTGCCAGCAGCCCCTCACACGGACAGGGAGGGTATGGCTACACCTTC.